This T cell receptor beta chain was observed in a study of CD8 T cells in ankylosing spondylitis. Whole-study results and caveats: A subset of motif variants has previously been described in the synovial fluid and blood of reactive arthritis. CD8+ cells made up the disease-linked clones, which were relatively rare in peripheral blood. Reportedly, matched ankylosing spondylitis synovial fluid was significantly enriched for disease-linked clones.

V was clipped by 0 bases and J by 4 bases, with 22 bases between them. Germline CDR1 and CDR2: SGHRS and YFSETQ. The CDR3 runs 18 residues. A remark on this clonotype: Its antigen is unknown.

TCRdb independently ran MiXCR on the 5' RACE reads; one entry per CDR3 protein. The profile shows 150,000 to 200,000 distinct CDR3 sequences, under 15% of them singletons. The specimen sequenced was blood, either unsorted or a sorted T cell fraction (not recorded which). The receptor was isolated from a female donor with ankylosing spondylitis or in good health (not recorded which). The chain links TRBV5-1 to TRBJ1-2, with D hard to call. The CDR3 DNA reads as TGCGCCAGCAGCTTGGATGCCCCCCAGACTCTAACTCGCTATGGCTACACCTTC. Residues: CASSLDAPQTLTRYGYTF.